This entry features one T cell receptor (beta chain) sequence. The CDR3 runs 13 residues. CDR1 is MNHEY, CDR2 SMNVEV, per germline (reference sequence). Trimming took off 8 bases at V and 1 base at J, with 11 bases between the two ends. The data were taken from a study of cytomegalovirus exposure and HLA in healthy donors. Amplification used 60 Vbeta primers and 13 Jbeta primers. The data were produced by immunoSEQ multiplex PCR, yet TCRdb's version contains in-frame clones alone and is incomplete. The sample has 150,000 to 200,000 clones; roughly 80% are singletons. The chain combines TRBV27 with TRBJ2-5; D is possibly TRBD1 (5 bases). The sequence derives from a young man in good health and CMV-seronegative. Sample: PBMCs. Here the CDR3 DNA reads TGTGCCAGCCGACAGAATCTCCAAGAGACCCAGTACTTC. This codes for CASRQNLQETQYF.